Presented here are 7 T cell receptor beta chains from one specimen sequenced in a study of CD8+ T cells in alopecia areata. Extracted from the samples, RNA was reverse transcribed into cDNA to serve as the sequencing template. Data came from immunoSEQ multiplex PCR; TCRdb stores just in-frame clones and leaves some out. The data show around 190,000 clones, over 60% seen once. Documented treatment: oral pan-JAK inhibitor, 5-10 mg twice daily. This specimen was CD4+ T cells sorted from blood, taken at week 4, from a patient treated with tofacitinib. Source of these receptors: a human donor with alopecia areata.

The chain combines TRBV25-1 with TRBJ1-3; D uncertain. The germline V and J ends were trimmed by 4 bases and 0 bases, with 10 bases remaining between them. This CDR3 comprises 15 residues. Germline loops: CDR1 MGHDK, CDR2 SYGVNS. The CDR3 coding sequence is TGTGCCAGCAGTGCCAGTATCCTCTCTGGAAACACCATATATTTT. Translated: CASSASILSGNTIYF.

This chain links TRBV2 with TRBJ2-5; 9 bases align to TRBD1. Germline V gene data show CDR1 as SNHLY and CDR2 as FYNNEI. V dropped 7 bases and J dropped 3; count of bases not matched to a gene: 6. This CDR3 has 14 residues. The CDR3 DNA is TGTGCCAGCACCGGAAGGACAGGGGAAGAGACCCAGTACTTC. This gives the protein CASTGRTGEETQYF.

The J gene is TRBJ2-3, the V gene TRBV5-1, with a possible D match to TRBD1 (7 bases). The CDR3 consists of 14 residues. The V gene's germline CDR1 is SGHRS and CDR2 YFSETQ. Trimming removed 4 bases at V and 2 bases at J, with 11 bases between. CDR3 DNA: TGCGCCAGCAGCGCGGGACAGTTCACAGATACGCAGTATTTT. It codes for CASSAGQFTDTQYF. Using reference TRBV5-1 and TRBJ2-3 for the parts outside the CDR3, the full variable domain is KAGVTQTPRYLIKTRGQQVTLSCSPISGHRSVSWYQQTPGQGLQFLFEYFSETQRNKGNFPGRFSGRQFSNSRSEMNVSTLELGDSALYLCASSAGQFTDTQYFGPGTRLTVL.

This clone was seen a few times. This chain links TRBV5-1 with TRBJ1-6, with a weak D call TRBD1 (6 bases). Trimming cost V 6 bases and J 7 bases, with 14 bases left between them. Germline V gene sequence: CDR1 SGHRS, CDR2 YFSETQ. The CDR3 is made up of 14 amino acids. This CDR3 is CASTPDRKNSPLHF. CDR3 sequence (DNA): TGCGCCAGCACCCCCGACAGGAAGAATTCACCCCTCCACTTT.

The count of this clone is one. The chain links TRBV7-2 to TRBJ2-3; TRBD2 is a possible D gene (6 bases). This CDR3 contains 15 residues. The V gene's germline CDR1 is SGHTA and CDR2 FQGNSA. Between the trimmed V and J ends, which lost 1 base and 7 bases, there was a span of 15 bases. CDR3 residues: CASSLDGAGPNTQYF. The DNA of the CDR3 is TGTGCCAGCAGCTTAGATGGAGCGGGCCCTAATACGCAGTATTTT.

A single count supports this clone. CDR3 region: CAISSRTGANQPQHF. The CDR3 DNA follows: TGTGCCATCAGTTCCCGGACAGGGGCCAATCAGCCCCAGCATTTT. The V gene is TRBV10-3, the J gene TRBJ1-5, with TRBD1 identical over 9 bases. The V gene end was trimmed by 5 bases and the J gene end by 3 bases; junction bases not matched to a gene: 5. This CDR3 comprises 15 residues. The germline V gene has CDR1 ENHRY and CDR2 SYGVKD.

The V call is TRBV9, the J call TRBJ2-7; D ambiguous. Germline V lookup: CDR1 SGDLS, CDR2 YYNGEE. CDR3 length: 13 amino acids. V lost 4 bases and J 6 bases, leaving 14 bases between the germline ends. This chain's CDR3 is CASSIGPQFEQYF. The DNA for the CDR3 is TGTGCCAGCAGCATTGGACCCCAGTTCGAGCAGTACTTC.